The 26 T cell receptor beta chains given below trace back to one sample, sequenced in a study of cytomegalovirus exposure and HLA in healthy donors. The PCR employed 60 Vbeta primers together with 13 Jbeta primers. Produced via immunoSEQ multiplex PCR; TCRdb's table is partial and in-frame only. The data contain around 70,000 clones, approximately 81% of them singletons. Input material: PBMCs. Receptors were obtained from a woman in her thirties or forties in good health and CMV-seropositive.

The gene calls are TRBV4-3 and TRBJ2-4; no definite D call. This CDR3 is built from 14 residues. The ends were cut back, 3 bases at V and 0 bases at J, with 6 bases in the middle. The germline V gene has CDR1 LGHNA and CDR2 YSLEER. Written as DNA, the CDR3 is TGCGCCAGCAGCCAGCGACTAGCCAAAAACATTCAGTACTTC. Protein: CASSQRLAKNIQYF.

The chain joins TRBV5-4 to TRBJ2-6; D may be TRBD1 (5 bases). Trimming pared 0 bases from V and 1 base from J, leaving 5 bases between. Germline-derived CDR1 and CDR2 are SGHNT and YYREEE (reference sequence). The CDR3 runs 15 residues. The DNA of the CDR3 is TGTGCCAGCAGCTTGGCAGGGTCTGGGGCCAACGTCCTGACTTTC. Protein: CASSLAGSGANVLTF.

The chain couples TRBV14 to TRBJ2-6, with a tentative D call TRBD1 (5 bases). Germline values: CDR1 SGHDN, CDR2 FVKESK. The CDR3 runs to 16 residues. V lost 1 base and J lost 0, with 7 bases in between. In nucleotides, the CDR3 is TGTGCCAGCAGCCAAGGACAGCTCTCTGGGGCCAACGTCCTGACTTTC. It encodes CASSQGQLSGANVLTF.

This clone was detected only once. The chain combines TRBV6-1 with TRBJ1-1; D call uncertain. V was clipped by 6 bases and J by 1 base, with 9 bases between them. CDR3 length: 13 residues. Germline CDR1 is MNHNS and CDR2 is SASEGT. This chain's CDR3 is CASRSRQNTEAFF. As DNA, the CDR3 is TGTGCCAGCAGATCCCGACAGAACACTGAAGCTTTCTTT.

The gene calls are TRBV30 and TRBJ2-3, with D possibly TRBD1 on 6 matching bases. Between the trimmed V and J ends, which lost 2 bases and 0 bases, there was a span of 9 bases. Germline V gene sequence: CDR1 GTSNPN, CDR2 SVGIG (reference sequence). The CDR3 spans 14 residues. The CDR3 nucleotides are TGTGCCTGGAGTATAGGACAGAGCACAGATACGCAGTATTTT. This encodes CAWSIGQSTDTQYF.

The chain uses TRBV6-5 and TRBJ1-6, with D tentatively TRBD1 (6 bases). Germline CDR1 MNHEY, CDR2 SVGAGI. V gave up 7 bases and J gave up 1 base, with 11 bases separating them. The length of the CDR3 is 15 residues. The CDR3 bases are TGTGCCAGCAAGAGACAGGCTTCCTATAATTCACCCCTCCACTTT. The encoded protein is CASKRQASYNSPLHF.

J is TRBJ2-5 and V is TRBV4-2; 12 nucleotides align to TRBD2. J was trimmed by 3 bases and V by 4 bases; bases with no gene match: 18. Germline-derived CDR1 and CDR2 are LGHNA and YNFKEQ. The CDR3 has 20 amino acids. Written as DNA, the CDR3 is TGTGCCAGCAGCCGAAACCGACTAGCGGGAGATCCTGGAATCAAAGAGACCCAGTACTTC. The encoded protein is CASSRNRLAGDPGIKETQYF.

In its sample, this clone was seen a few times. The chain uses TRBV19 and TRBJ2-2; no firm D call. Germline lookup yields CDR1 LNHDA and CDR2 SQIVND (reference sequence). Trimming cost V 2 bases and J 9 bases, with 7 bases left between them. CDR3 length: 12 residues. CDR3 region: CASSISTRELFF. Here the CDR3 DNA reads TGTGCCAGTAGTATATCTACCCGGGAGCTGTTTTTT.

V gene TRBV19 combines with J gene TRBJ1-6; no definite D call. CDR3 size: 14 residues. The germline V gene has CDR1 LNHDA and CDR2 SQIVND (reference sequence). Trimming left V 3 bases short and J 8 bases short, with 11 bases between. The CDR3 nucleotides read TGTGCCAGTAGTATGGGAGGGCCATATTCACCCCTCCACTTT. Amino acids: CASSMGGPYSPLHF. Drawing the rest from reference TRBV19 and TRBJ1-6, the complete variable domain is DGGITQSPKYLFRKEGQNVTLSCEQNLNHDAMYWYRQDPGQGLRLIYYSQIVNDFQKGDIAEGYSVSREKKESFPLTVTSAQKNPTAFYLCASSMGGPYSPLHFGNGTRLTVT.

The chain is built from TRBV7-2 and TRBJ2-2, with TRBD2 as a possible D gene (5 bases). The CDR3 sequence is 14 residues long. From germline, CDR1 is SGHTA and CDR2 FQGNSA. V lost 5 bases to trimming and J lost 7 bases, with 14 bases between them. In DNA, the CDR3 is TGTGCCAGCAGCCCTACTAGGTCAGGCGGGGAGCTGTTTTTT. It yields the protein CASSPTRSGGELFF.

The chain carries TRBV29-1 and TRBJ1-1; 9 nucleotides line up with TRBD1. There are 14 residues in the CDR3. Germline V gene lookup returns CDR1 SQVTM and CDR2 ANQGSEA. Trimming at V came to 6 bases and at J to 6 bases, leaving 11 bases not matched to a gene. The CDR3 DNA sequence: TGCAGCGTAACCGGGACAGGGAAGGGGGCTGAAGCTTTCTTT. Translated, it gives CSVTGTGKGAEAFF. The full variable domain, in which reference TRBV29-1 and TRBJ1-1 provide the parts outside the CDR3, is SAVISQKPSRDICQRGTSLTIQCQVDSQVTMMFWYRQQPGQSLTLIATANQGSEATYESGFVIDKFPISRPNLTFSTLTVSNMSPEDSSIYLCSVTGTGKGAEAFFGQGTRLTVV.

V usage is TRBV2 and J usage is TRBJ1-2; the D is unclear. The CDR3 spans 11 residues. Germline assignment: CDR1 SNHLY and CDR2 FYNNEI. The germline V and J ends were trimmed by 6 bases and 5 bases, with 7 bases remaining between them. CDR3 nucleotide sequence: TGTGCCAGCAGCTTGGAGTATGGCTACACCTTC. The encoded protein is CASSLEYGYTF.

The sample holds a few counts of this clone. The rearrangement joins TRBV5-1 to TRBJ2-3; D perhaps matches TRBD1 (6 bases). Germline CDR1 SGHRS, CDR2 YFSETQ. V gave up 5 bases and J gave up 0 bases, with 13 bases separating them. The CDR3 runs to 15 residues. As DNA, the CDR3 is TGCGCCAGCAGGGAGACAGGCCCTAGCACAGATACGCAGTATTTT. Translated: CASRETGPSTDTQYF.

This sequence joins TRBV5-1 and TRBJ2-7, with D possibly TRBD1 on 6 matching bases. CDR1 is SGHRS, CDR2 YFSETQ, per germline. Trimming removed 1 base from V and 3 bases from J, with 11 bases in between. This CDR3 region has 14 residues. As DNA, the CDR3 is TGCGCCAGCAGCTTGACAGGGAAGGTCTACGAGCAGTACTTC. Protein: CASSLTGKVYEQYF.

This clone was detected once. CDR3 in amino acids: CASSSPGSGGPQETQYF. CDR3 nucleotide sequence: TGTGCCAGCAGCTCCCCCGGCAGCGGGGGTCCGCAAGAGACCCAGTACTTC. The V call is TRBV5-8, the J call TRBJ2-5; 8 bases are shared with TRBD2. From germline, CDR1 is SGHTS and CDR2 YDEGEE. V shed 3 bases, J shed 2 bases, and the junction held 12 bases outside the gene matches. The CDR3 loop spans 17 amino acids. Combining the CDR3 with reference TRBV5-8 and TRBJ2-5 gives the whole variable domain EAGVTQSPTHLIKTRGQQATLRCSPISGHTSVYWYQQALGLGLQFLLWYDEGEERNRGNFPPRFSGRQFPNYSSELNVNALELEDSALYLCASSSPGSGGPQETQYFGPGTRLLVL.

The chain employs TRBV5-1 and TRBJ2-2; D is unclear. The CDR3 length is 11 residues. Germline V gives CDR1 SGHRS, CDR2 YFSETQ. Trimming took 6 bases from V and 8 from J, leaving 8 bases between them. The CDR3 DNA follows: TGCGCCAGCATTCTCGGGGGGGAGCTGTTTTTT. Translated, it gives CASILGGELFF. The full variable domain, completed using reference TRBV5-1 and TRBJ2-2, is KAGVTQTPRYLIKTRGQQVTLSCSPISGHRSVSWYQQTPGQGLQFLFEYFSETQRNKGNFPGRFSGRQFSNSRSEMNVSTLELGDSALYLCASILGGELFFGEGSRLTVL.

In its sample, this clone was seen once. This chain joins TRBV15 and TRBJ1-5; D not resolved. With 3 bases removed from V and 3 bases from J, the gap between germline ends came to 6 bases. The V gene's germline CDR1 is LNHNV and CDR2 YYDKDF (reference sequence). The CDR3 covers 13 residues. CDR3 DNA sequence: TGTGCCACCAGCAGGGAGATCAATCAGCCCCAGCATTTT. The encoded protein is CATSREINQPQHF.

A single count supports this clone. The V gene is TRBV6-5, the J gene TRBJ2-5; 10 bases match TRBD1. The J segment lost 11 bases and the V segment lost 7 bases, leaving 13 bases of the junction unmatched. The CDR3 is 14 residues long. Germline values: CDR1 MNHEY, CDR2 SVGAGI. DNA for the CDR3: TGTGCCAGCACCCCCGGGACAGGGGCGGGGGAGCAGTACTTC. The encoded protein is CASTPGTGAGEQYF.

The CDR3 loop reads CASSSDRGNTEAFF. The CDR3 DNA follows: TGTGCCAGCAGCTCGGACAGGGGGAACACTGAAGCTTTCTTT. The chain employs TRBV11-1 and TRBJ1-1; 9 positions match TRBD1. CDR3 size: 14 residues. Germline lookup yields CDR1 SGHAT and CDR2 FQDESV (reference sequence). V shed 4 bases, J shed 1 base, and the junction held 1 base outside the gene matches.

This chain's CDR3 is CASSPTVGSYNEQFF. The CDR3 bases are TGCGCCAGCAGCCCAACAGTTGGATCCTACAATGAGCAGTTCTTC. The chain employs TRBV4-3 and TRBJ2-1, with D unresolved. This CDR3 is built from 15 residues. The V gene lost 4 bases and the J gene lost 1 base, with 11 bases spanning the gap. CDR1 and CDR2 from the germline V gene are LGHNA and YSLEER.

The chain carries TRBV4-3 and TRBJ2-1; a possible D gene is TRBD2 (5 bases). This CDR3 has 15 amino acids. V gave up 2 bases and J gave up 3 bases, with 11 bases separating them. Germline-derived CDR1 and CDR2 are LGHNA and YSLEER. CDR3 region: CASSQSTAVYNEQFF. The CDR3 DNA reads TGCGCCAGCAGCCAATCTACAGCGGTCTACAATGAGCAGTTCTTC.

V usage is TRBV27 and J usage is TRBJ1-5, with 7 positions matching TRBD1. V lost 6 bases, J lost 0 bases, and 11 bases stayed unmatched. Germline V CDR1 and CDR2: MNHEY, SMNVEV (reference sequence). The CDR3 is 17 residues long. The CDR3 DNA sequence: TGTGCCAGCAGGTCACACCGGGACAGAGATAGCAATCAGCCCCAGCATTTT. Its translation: CASRSHRDRDSNQPQHF.

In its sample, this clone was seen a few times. CDR3 amino acids: CASSGGVQPQHF. The DNA of the CDR3 is TGCGCCAGCAGCGGGGGAGTTCAGCCCCAGCATTTT. The chain employs TRBV10-1 and TRBJ1-5; weak D call: TRBD1 (5 bases). The CDR3 sequence is 12 residues long. V was pared by 6 bases and J by 6 bases, with 9 bases between. CDR1 is WNHNN and CDR2 is SYGVQD in the germline V gene (reference sequence).

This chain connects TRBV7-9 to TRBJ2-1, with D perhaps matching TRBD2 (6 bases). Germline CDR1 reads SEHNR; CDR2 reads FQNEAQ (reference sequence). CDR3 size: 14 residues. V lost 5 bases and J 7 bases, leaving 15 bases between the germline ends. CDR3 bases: TGTGCCAGCAGCCCGCCGGGGGTTTATAATGAGCAGTTCTTC. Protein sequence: CASSPPGVYNEQFF. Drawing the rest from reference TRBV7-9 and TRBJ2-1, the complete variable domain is DTGVSQNPRHKITKRGQNVTFRCDPISEHNRLYWYRQTLGQGPEFLTYFQNEAQLEKSRLLSDRFSAERPKGSFSTLEIQRTEQGDSAMYLCASSPPGVYNEQFFGPGTRLTVL.

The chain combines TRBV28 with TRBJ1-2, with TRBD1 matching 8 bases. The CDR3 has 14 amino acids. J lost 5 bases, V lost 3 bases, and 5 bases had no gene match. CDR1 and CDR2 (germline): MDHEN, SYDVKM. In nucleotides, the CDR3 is TGTGCCAGCAGTTTCACAGGGGGAGGTTATGGCTACACCTTC. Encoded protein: CASSFTGGGYGYTF.

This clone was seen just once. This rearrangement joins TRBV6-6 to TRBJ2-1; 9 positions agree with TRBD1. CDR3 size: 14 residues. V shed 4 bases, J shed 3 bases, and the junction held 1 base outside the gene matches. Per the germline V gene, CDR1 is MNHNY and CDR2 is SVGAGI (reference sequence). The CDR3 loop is CASSWTGDYNEQFF. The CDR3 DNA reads TGTGCCAGCAGTTGGACAGGGGACTACAATGAGCAGTTCTTC.